Reported below is one T cell receptor beta chain. V shed 1 base and J shed 8 bases, with 17 bases lying between them. The CDR3 consists of 15 residues. Germline V lookup: CDR1 SEHNR, CDR2 FQNEAQ (reference sequence). TCRdb analysed the RT-PCR reads with MiXCR anew, one entry per CDR3 protein. Of about 680,000 distinct CDR3 sequences in the sample, 14% were seen once. The source of this sequence is a female donor in good health, serving as a healthy control. The sequenced material came from memory CD4+ T cells from blood. This chain joins TRBV7-9 and TRBJ1-2, with D hard to call. The CDR3 protein is CASSLDVSGARGYTF. CDR3 in DNA: TGTGCCAGCAGCTTAGATGTTTCCGGAGCAAGAGGCTACACCTTC.